This T cell receptor beta chain was observed in a study of T cells after yellow fever vaccination. This clonotype was seen only a few times. A much larger clone is a single base away; this may be a read error. TCRdb itself ran the 5' RACE reads through MiXCR, one entry per CDR3 protein. The sample has fewer than 400,000 distinct CDR3 sequences; over 5% are singletons. This CDR3 contains 13 residues. V lost 2 bases, J lost 0 bases, and 2 bases lay in between. Germline V gives CDR1 MNHNS, CDR2 SASEGT. The specimen was PBMCs, collected 5 days after the yellow fever booster vaccination. The chain couples TRBV6-1 to TRBJ2-1, with unresolved D. The TCR comes from a young man who received the YFV17D yellow fever vaccine. The CDR3 here is CASSESSYNEQFF. The CDR3 coding sequence is TGTGCCAGCAGTGAAAGCTCCTACAATGAGCAGTTCTTC.